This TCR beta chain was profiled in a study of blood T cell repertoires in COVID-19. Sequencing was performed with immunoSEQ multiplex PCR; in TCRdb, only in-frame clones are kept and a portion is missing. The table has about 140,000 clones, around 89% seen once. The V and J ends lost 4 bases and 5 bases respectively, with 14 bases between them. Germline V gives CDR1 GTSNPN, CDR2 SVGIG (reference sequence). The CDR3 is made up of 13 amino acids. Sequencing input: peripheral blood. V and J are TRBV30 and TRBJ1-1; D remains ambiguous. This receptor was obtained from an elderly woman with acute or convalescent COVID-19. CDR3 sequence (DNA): TGTGCCTGGACGCCGGGTTTCCCAACTGAAGCTTTCTTT. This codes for CAWTPGFPTEAFF.